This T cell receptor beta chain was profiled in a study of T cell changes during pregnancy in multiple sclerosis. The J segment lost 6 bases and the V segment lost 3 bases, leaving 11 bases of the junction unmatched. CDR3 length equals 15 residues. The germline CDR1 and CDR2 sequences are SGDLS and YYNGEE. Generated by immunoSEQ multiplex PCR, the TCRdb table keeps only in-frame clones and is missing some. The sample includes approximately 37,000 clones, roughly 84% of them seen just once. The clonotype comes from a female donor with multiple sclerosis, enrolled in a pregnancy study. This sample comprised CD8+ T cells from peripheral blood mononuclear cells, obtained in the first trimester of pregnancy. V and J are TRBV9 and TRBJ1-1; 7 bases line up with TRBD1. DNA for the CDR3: TGTGCCAGCAGCGCTGAGACAGGGAGTTCGTCTGAAGCTTTCTTT. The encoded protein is CASSAETGSSSEAFF.